Listed below are T cell receptor beta chains from one sample, sequenced in a study of CD8+ T cells in alopecia areata. Repertoires were generated with immunoSEQ multiplex PCR, while TCRdb's copy carries only in-frame clones and drops some. The data hold 160,000 or so clones, with about three fifths observed a single time. Sequencing was performed on CD4+ T cells sorted from blood, taken between weeks 55 and 65, from a patient treated with tofacitinib. Receptor source: a human donor with alopecia areata. Each CDR3 is given with its conserved first and last residue. A D gene is named only where the DNA matches it firmly. Expanded clones are given a class, and other clones once, few, many or no size at all.

cdr3_nt,cdr3_aa,v_call,j_call,clone_size,d_call
TGTGCCAGCAGTGAAGTCTGGCAGGGAGATGGCTACACCTTC,CASSEVWQGDGYTF,TRBV25-1,TRBJ1-2,few,-
TGTGCCAGCAGCTTATTAGCGGCAAGGTCCTACGAGCAGTACTTC,CASSLLAARSYEQYF,TRBV11-2,TRBJ2-7,-,-
TGCGCCAGCAGCCAAGATCCAGTCTCACCCCTCCACTTT,CASSQDPVSPLHF,TRBV4-1,TRBJ1-6,-,-
TGTGCCAGCAGCTTTTCAGGAGGTTCACCCCTCCACTTT,CASSFSGGSPLHF,TRBV7-9,TRBJ1-6,once,-
TGCAGCGTTGGACGGGACTCCCTAAACACTGAAGCTTTCTTT,CSVGRDSLNTEAFF,TRBV29-1,TRBJ1-1,-,-
TGTGCCAGCAGCCTCGGGACCATCACAGATACGCAGTATTTT,CASSLGTITDTQYF,TRBV5-6,TRBJ2-3,-,-
TGTGCCTGGAGGAGACAAGCTAACTATGGCTACACCTTC,CAWRRQANYGYTF,TRBV30,TRBJ1-2,-,-
TGTGCCAGCAGCCCTCTGGTAGCCTTAGAGACCCAGTACTTC,CASSPLVALETQYF,TRBV14,TRBJ2-5,few,-
TGTGCCATCGGGGACAGGGGAGTTTCGTCCCTCCACTTT,CAIGDRGVSSLHF,TRBV10-3,TRBJ1-6,-,TRBD1
TGTGCCAGCAGCTTACAAGGGTTGATTGGCACTGAAGCTTTCTTT,CASSLQGLIGTEAFF,TRBV13,TRBJ1-1,few,-
TGCAGCGTTGCGGGACATAGCAATCAGCCCCAGCATTTT,CSVAGHSNQPQHF,TRBV29-1,TRBJ1-5,-,-
TGCAGCGTTAGGGAAACAGGGGGCTTTGATTCACCCCTCCACTTT,CSVRETGGFDSPLHF,TRBV29-1,TRBJ1-6,-,TRBD1
TGCAGCGTTGATTTGGGGGGGAACTACAATGAGCAGTTCTTC,CSVDLGGNYNEQFF,TRBV29-1,TRBJ2-1,-,TRBD2
TGTGCCAGCAGTATACGGACAGAAGTCTATGGCTACACCTTC,CASSIRTEVYGYTF,TRBV6-5,TRBJ1-2,-,-
TGTGCCAGTAGTATTAGGTCTAGCGGGATACCCGGATCGGAAGAGACCCAGTACTTC,CASSIRSSGIPGSEETQYF,TRBV19,TRBJ2-5,-,TRBD2
TGCAGCGTTGAACTTCTGCTTATGAACACTGAAGCTTTCTTT,CSVELLLMNTEAFF,TRBV29-1,TRBJ1-1,-,-
TGTGCCAGCAGACTGGGACAGGGGGGTGAAAAACTGTTTTTT,CASRLGQGGEKLFF,TRBV7-2,TRBJ1-4,-,TRBD1
TGTGCCAGCAGTTTGAGGCAGGGTGGCAATGAGCAGTTCTTC,CASSLRQGGNEQFF,TRBV5-4,TRBJ2-1,-,-
TGTGCCTGGGGCTACCAAGAGACCCAGTACTTC,CAWGYQETQYF,TRBV30,TRBJ2-5,-,-
TGCAGTGCTAGGGGAGGGGACATTCAGTACTTC,CSARGGDIQYF,TRBV20-1,TRBJ2-4,-,TRBD2
TGTGCCAGTACAGGACAGGGGGCTTACGAGCAGTACTTC,CASTGQGAYEQYF,TRBV19,TRBJ2-7,-,TRBD1